Presented here are 8 T cell receptor beta chains from one specimen sequenced in a study of T cells after yellow fever vaccination. TCRdb independently ran MiXCR on the 5' RACE reads; one entry per CDR3 protein. The sample consists of about 74,000 distinct CDR3 sequences, approximately 6.9% of them appearing once. The sample was CD8+ T cells sorted from PBMCs, taken around 5 days after the first yellow fever vaccination. The receptor set was obtained from a man aged 18 to 29 who received the YFV17D yellow fever vaccine.

This clonotype was seen only a few times. The chain recombines TRBV28 with TRBJ2-6; 9 nucleotides align to TRBD1. The CDR3 loop spans 15 amino acids. The V and J ends lost 2 bases and 8 bases, in that order; junction bases with no gene match: 4. Germline loops: CDR1 MDHEN, CDR2 SYDVKM. CDR3 sequence: CASSLGDRETNVLTF. The CDR3 DNA is TGTGCCAGCAGTTTAGGGGACAGGGAGACCAACGTCCTGACTTTC.

This clonotype was counted at least ten times. J is TRBJ2-5 and V is TRBV7-2, with 7 bases lining up with TRBD1. Germline CDR1 and CDR2: SGHTA and FQGNSA. The CDR3 has 15 residues. The junction had 4 bases not matched to a gene; V was cut back by 3 bases and J by 0 bases. The CDR3 is CASSLGTAYQETQYF. In DNA, the CDR3 is TGTGCCAGCAGCTTGGGGACAGCGTACCAAGAGACCCAGTACTTC. The full variable domain, completed using reference TRBV7-2 and TRBJ2-5, is GAGVSQSPSNKVTEKGKDVELRCDPISGHTALYWYRQSLGQGLEFLIYFQGNSAPDKSGLPSDRFSAERTGGSVSTLTIQRTQQEDSAVYLCASSLGTAYQETQYFGPGTRLLVL.

This clonotype was picked up many times. J is TRBJ2-3 and V is TRBV5-5, with 10 bases matching TRBD2. The CDR3 runs 15 residues. V trimming: 3 bases; J trimming: 3 bases; junction bases outside the gene matches: 4. Looked up from germline, CDR1 is SGHKS and CDR2 is YYEKEE (reference sequence). CDR3 nucleotide sequence: TGTGCCAGCAGCTCACTAGCGGGGATAACAGATACGCAGTATTTT. Translating gives CASSSLAGITDTQYF. Filled out from reference TRBV5-5 and TRBJ2-3, the complete variable domain reads DAGVTQSPTHLIKTRGQQVTLRCSPISGHKSVSWYQQVLGQGPQFIFQYYEKEERGRGNFPDRFSARQFPNYSSELNVNALLLGDSALYLCASSSLAGITDTQYFGPGTRLTVL.

In nucleotides, the CDR3 is TGTGCCAGCAGCTCTATCGACCGAACCCTGACAGATACGCAGTATTTT. Its protein is CASSSIDRTLTDTQYF. This rearrangement joins TRBV7-2 to TRBJ2-3; D remains ambiguous. CDR1 is SGHTA and CDR2 is FQGNSA in the germline V gene. The CDR3 length is 16 residues. Trimming left V 4 bases short and J 3 bases short, with 17 bases between.

This clonotype turned up a few times. The junction shows a germline mismatch at one end, possibly a read error. J is TRBJ2-1 and V is TRBV7-7, with D perhaps TRBD2 (5 bases). The CDR3 is made up of 16 amino acids. Germline V gene data show CDR1 as SSHAT and CDR2 as FNYEAQ (reference sequence). CDR3 sequence (DNA): TGTGCTAGCAGCTTAGGACTCAGGAGCTCCTACAATGAGCAGTTCTTC. Its translation: CASSLGLRSSYNEQFF. Full variable domain (missing parts from reference TRBV7-7 and TRBJ2-1): GAGVSQSPRYKVTKRGQDVTLRCDPISSHATLYWYQQALGQGPEFLTYFNYEAQPDKSGLPSDRFSAERPEGSISTLTIQRTEQRDSAMYRCASSLGLRSSYNEQFFGPGTRLTVL.

This chain uses TRBV7-9 with TRBJ2-5, with 9 bases that match TRBD1. V gave up 5 bases and J gave up 4 bases; unmatched junction bases: 2. The CDR3 totals 13 residues. Germline values: CDR1 SEHNR, CDR2 FQNEAQ (reference sequence). In DNA, the CDR3 is TGTGCCAGCAGCACGGACAGGGGAGAGACCCAGTACTTC. Its protein product is CASSTDRGETQYF.

This clonotype was counted a few times. The J gene is TRBJ1-1, the V gene TRBV27; TRBD1 is a possible D gene (5 bases). CDR3 length: 12 amino acids. Germline CDR1 MNHEY, CDR2 SMNVEV (reference sequence). The V end was cut by 10 bases, the J end by 5 bases, with 14 bases between. The CDR3 coding sequence is TGTGCCACCGGGACGCCGGGTACTGAAGCTTTCTTT. This codes for CATGTPGTEAFF.

V gene TRBV4-1 combines with J gene TRBJ2-1; 9 nucleotides match TRBD2. The CDR3 totals 15 residues. The germline V gene encodes CDR1 MGHRA and CDR2 YSYEKL. Germline trimming cut 3 bases from V and 7 bases from J; bases unmatched to any gene: 7. DNA for the CDR3: TGCGCCAGCAGCCATTTAGCGGGGGCGGGGAATGAGCAGTTCTTC. Translation gives CASSHLAGAGNEQFF.